Sequencing of this T cell receptor beta chain was carried out in a study of CD8 T cells in Susac syndrome. Random hexamers primed reverse transcription of 0.5 to 1 ug RNA. Multiplex immunoSEQ PCR targeted 54 Vbeta and 13 Jbeta TCR beta segments. MiXCR, run by TCRdb on the immunoSEQ multiplex PCR reads, gives a single entry per CDR3 protein. Among some 300,000 distinct CDR3 sequences listed, about nine tenths were seen once. Per the germline V gene, CDR1 is MDHEN and CDR2 is SYDVKM. The V and J ends lost 6 bases and 11 bases respectively, with 16 bases between them. CDR3 length: 12 residues. The origin of this receptor is a human donor with multiple sclerosis. The V gene is TRBV28, the J gene TRBJ1-1, with D possibly matching TRBD1 (5 bases). Sequenced input: CD8+ T cells from PBMCs. In nucleotides, the CDR3 is TGTGCCAGCAGGAGGTCAGGACACGGGGCTTTCTTT. Protein sequence: CASRRSGHGAFF.